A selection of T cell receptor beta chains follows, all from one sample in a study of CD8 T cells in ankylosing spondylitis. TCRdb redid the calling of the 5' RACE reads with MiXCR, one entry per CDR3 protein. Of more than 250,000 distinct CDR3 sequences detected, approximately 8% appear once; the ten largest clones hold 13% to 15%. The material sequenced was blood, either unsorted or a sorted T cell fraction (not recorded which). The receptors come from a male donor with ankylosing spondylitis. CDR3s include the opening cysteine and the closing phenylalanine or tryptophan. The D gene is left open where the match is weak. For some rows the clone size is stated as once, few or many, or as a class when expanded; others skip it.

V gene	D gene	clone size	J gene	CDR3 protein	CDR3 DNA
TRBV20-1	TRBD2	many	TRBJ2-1	CSAGGLAAHNEQFF	TGCAGTGCGGGGGGACTAGCGGCCCACAATGAGCAGTTCTTC
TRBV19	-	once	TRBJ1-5	CASSLTGTRAGPQHF	TGTGCCAGTAGTCTAACCGGGACAAGGGCCGGGCCCCAGCATTTT
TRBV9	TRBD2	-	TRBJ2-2	CASSVLAGGQTGELFF	TGTGCCAGCAGCGTGCTAGCGGGAGGGCAAACCGGGGAGCTGTTTTTT
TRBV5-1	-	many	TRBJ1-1	CASSPEGVTEAFF	TGCGCCAGCAGCCCGGAAGGTGTAACTGAAGCTTTCTTT
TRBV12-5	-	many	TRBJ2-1	CASGLVGGGEQFF	TGTGCTAGTGGTTTGGTAGGGGGTGGTGAGCAGTTCTTC
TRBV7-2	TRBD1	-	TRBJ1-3	CASSFRQGEGNTIYF	TGTGCCAGCAGCTTCCGACAGGGAGAGGGGAACACCATATATTTT
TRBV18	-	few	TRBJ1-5	CASSPGGLQPQHF	TGTGCCAGCTCACCGGGGGGGCTTCAGCCCCAGCATTTT
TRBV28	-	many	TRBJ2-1	CANLWHPGQFF	TGTGCCAACCTATGGCATCCTGGCCAGTTCTTC
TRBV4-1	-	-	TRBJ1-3	CASSQVLGISGNTIYF	TGCGCCAGCAGCCAAGTCCTAGGGATCTCTGGAAACACCATATATTTT
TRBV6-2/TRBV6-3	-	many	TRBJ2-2	CASSRYREPAGELFF	TGTGCCAGCAGTCGTTACAGGGAACCCGCCGGGGAGCTGTTTTTT
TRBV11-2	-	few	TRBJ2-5	CASSLTSVWRGQETQYF	TGTGCCAGCAGCTTAACCTCGGTGTGGCGCGGCCAAGAGACCCAGTACTTC
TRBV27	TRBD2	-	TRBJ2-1	CASRTSGRYGNEQFF	TGTGCCAGCAGGACTAGCGGGAGGTACGGCAATGAGCAGTTCTTC
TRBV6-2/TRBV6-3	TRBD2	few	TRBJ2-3	CASSWPTSGRSTDTQYF	TGTGCCAGCAGTTGGCCGACTAGCGGGAGGAGCACAGATACGCAGTATTTT
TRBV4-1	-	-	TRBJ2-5	CASSQEGSGQETQYF	TGCGCCAGCAGCCAAGAAGGGAGTGGCCAAGAGACCCAGTACTTC
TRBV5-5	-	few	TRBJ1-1	CASSLGPGENTEAFF	TGTGCCAGCAGCTTGGGCCCCGGGGAGAACACTGAAGCTTTCTTT
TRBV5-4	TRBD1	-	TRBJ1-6	CASSYSGGKIEPLHF	TGTGCCAGCAGCTACTCAGGGGGTAAAATCGAACCCCTCCACTTT
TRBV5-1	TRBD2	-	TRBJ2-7	CASSLAVAGGYEQYF	TGCGCCAGCAGCTTGGCGGTAGCGGGAGGCTACGAGCAGTACTTC
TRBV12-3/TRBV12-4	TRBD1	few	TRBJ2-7	CASSSIPEGRGPGEQYF	TGTGCCAGCAGCAGCATCCCCGAGGGCAGGGGGCCGGGCGAGCAGTACTTC
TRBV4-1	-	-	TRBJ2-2	CASSPAGTGELFF	TGCGCCAGCAGCCCGGCGGGTACCGGGGAGCTGTTTTTT
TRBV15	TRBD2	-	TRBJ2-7	CATSRDRAGGLEQYF	TGTGCCACCAGCAGAGATCGAGCGGGAGGGCTAGAGCAGTACTTC
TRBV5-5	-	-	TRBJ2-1	CASSLIRLTAYNEQFF	TGTGCCAGCAGCCTGATTAGGCTGACCGCCTACAATGAGCAGTTCTTC
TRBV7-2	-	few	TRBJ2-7	CASSLQTASYEQYF	TGTGCCAGCAGCTTACAGACGGCTTCCTACGAGCAGTACTTC
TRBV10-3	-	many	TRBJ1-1	CAITRGLNTEAFF	TGTGCCATCACCAGGGGACTGAACACTGAAGCTTTCTTT